A selection of T cell receptor beta chains follows, all from one sample in a study of blood T cell repertoires in COVID-19. Data came from immunoSEQ multiplex PCR; TCRdb stores just in-frame clones and leaves some out. This table holds more than 150,000 clones, roughly 87% found once. Sequenced sample: PBMCs or T cells enriched from blood (not recorded which). The receptors here all came from a man aged 50 to 59 who had recovered from COVID-19. Each CDR3 is given with its conserved first and last residue.

v_gene: TRBV23-1
len: 19
j_gene: TRBJ2-2
CDR3aa: CASSHGREQGGKNTGELFF

v_gene: TRBV27
len: 17
j_gene: TRBJ1-1
CDR3aa: CASSFLTGGSRYTEAFF

v_gene: TRBV5-5
len: 15
j_gene: TRBJ2-1
CDR3aa: CASGPRVAGDNEQFF

v_gene: TRBV2
len: 15
j_gene: TRBJ1-1
CDR3aa: CASIETGQLNTEAFF

v_gene: TRBV2
len: 14
j_gene: TRBJ2-5
CDR3aa: CASREEAGVETQYF

v_gene: TRBV3-1/TRBV3-2
len: 12
j_gene: TRBJ2-5
CDR3aa: CASSHPQETQYF

v_gene: TRBV3-1/TRBV3-2
len: 14
j_gene: TRBJ1-6
CDR3aa: CASSNRDRTSPLHF

v_gene: TRBV12-3/TRBV12-4
len: 13
j_gene: TRBJ2-7
CDR3aa: CASSLATGHEQYF

v_gene: TRBV28
len: 14
j_gene: TRBJ2-7
CDR3aa: CASRRGRGGYEQYF

v_gene: TRBV6-5
len: 15
j_gene: TRBJ2-2
CDR3aa: CASSFTGQLAGELFF

v_gene: TRBV18
len: 15
j_gene: TRBJ2-3
CDR3aa: CASSPTGAGTDTQYF

v_gene: TRBV5-1
len: 15
j_gene: TRBJ1-6
CDR3aa: CASSSQGGSGSPLHF

v_gene: TRBV2
len: 14
j_gene: TRBJ2-3
CDR3aa: CASRGAGVSDTQYF

v_gene: TRBV7-6
len: 15
j_gene: TRBJ2-6
CDR3aa: CASSQVRSGANVLTF

v_gene: TRBV11-3
len: 15
j_gene: TRBJ2-2
CDR3aa: CASSRTGVNTGELFF

v_gene: TRBV5-5
len: 14
j_gene: TRBJ2-3
CDR3aa: CASSLGPSGDTQYF

v_gene: TRBV12-3/TRBV12-4
len: 13
j_gene: TRBJ1-6
CDR3aa: CASTFNSGSPLHF

v_gene: TRBV24-1
len: 19
j_gene: TRBJ2-2
CDR3aa: CATSDFRTLGQTDTGELFF

v_gene: TRBV15
len: 15
j_gene: TRBJ1-2
CDR3aa: CATSSRGVTNYGYTF

v_gene: TRBV19
len: 15
j_gene: TRBJ1-5
CDR3aa: CASSMQGTRNQPQHF

v_gene: TRBV2
len: 13
j_gene: TRBJ2-1
CDR3aa: CASSRGQANEQFF

v_gene: TRBV7-3
len: 13
j_gene: TRBJ1-6
CDR3aa: CASSSQNNSPLHF

v_gene: TRBV19
len: 15
j_gene: TRBJ2-3
CDR3aa: CASSVTRGGTDTQYF

v_gene: TRBV6-1
len: 16
j_gene: TRBJ2-2
CDR3aa: CASSGLAVTNTGELFF

v_gene: TRBV7-3
len: 15
j_gene: TRBJ2-3
CDR3aa: CASSLMGGLTDTQYF

v_gene: TRBV2
len: 14
j_gene: TRBJ2-3
CDR3aa: CASSRQLSTDTQYF

v_gene: TRBV3-1/TRBV3-2
len: 16
j_gene: TRBJ1-6
CDR3aa: CASSQDRGGPDSPLHF

v_gene: TRBV7-9
len: 12
j_gene: TRBJ2-1
CDR3aa: CASSPYTNEQFF

v_gene: TRBV24-1
len: 15
j_gene: TRBJ2-3
CDR3aa: CATSALSSSKDTQYF

v_gene: TRBV5-8
len: 15
j_gene: TRBJ1-5
CDR3aa: CASSPGTNSNQPQHF

v_gene: TRBV7-3
len: 13
j_gene: TRBJ2-1
CDR3aa: CASSPATSNEQFF

v_gene: TRBV10-2
len: 12
j_gene: TRBJ2-5
CDR3aa: CASSHIVETQYF

v_gene: TRBV12-3/TRBV12-4
len: 12
j_gene: TRBJ1-3
CDR3aa: CATYRAGNTIYF

v_gene: TRBV7-3
len: 14
j_gene: TRBJ2-7
CDR3aa: CASSLGAMNYEQYF

v_gene: TRBV9
len: 15
j_gene: TRBJ1-1
CDR3aa: CASSVAEGAGTEAFF

v_gene: TRBV18
len: 13
j_gene: TRBJ1-1
CDR3aa: CASSLKPNTEAFF

v_gene: TRBV23-1
len: 19
j_gene: TRBJ1-6
CDR3aa: CASSLGQAMGVSYNSPLHF

v_gene: TRBV6-5
len: 13
j_gene: TRBJ1-2
CDR3aa: CASSYNGQGGYTF

v_gene: TRBV7-9
len: 14
j_gene: TRBJ2-5
CDR3aa: CASSLELRAETQYF

v_gene: TRBV18
len: 14
j_gene: TRBJ2-7
CDR3aa: CASSQAGANYEQYF

v_gene: TRBV23-1
len: 14
j_gene: TRBJ2-5
CDR3aa: CASTPDSQGETQYF

v_gene: TRBV7-8
len: 15
j_gene: TRBJ2-7
CDR3aa: CASSGPGFITNEQYF

v_gene: TRBV3-1/TRBV3-2
len: 15
j_gene: TRBJ1-3
CDR3aa: CASSEGLYSGNTIYF

v_gene: TRBV27
len: 18
j_gene: TRBJ2-7
CDR3aa: CASRPTGQGGLRFYEQYF

v_gene: TRBV7-2
len: 14
j_gene: TRBJ1-6
CDR3aa: CASSSTGPNPPLHF

v_gene: TRBV7-3
len: 16
j_gene: TRBJ2-1
CDR3aa: CASSPQPTGTRNEQFF

v_gene: TRBV2
len: 14
j_gene: TRBJ2-3
CDR3aa: CASTRQGARDTQYF

v_gene: TRBV5-4
len: 14
j_gene: TRBJ1-2
CDR3aa: CASSLGRQGNGYTF

v_gene: TRBV6-5
len: 13
j_gene: TRBJ2-7
CDR3aa: CASRGQGKYEQYF

v_gene: TRBV7-8
len: 16
j_gene: TRBJ1-1
CDR3aa: CASSLNPSGLNTEAFF

v_gene: TRBV5-4
len: 15
j_gene: TRBJ2-5
CDR3aa: CASSLPGQGPETQYF

v_gene: TRBV5-4
len: 15
j_gene: TRBJ2-5
CDR3aa: CASTQNRQYQETQYF

v_gene: TRBV3-1/TRBV3-2
len: 16
j_gene: TRBJ2-1
CDR3aa: CASSPLSLAGNNEQFF

v_gene: TRBV9
len: 15
j_gene: TRBJ1-1
CDR3aa: CASSKGQIMNTEAFF

v_gene: TRBV24-1
len: 17
j_gene: TRBJ1-5
CDR3aa: CATSVSSGPSSNQPQHF

v_gene: TRBV6-1
len: 14
j_gene: TRBJ2-1
CDR3aa: CASSEVMTYNEQFF

v_gene: TRBV7-3
len: 14
j_gene: TRBJ2-5
CDR3aa: CASSLTIRSETQYF

v_gene: TRBV28
len: 12
j_gene: TRBJ2-7
CDR3aa: CASRFLGYEQYF

v_gene: TRBV19
len: 15
j_gene: TRBJ2-7
CDR3aa: CASSQGGTGMYEQYF

v_gene: TRBV9
len: 14
j_gene: TRBJ2-1
CDR3aa: CASSLNRVFHEQFF